Following are 29 T cell receptor beta chains from one sample sequenced in a study of CD8 T cells in Susac syndrome. Random hexamers were used to reverse transcribe an amount of about 0.5 to 1 ug RNA. TCRdb fed the immunoSEQ multiplex PCR reads into MiXCR, producing one record per CDR3 protein. Of about 210,000 distinct CDR3 sequences in the sample, approximately 93% were seen once. The source material was CD4+ T cells from PBMCs. The receptors stem from a human donor in good health.

The chain carries TRBV3-1 and TRBJ2-1, with a weak D call TRBD2 (7 bases). The germline CDR1 and CDR2 sequences are LGHDT and YNNKEL (reference sequence). The CDR3 loop spans 14 amino acids. Trimming took 4 bases from V and 7 from J, leaving 14 bases between them. The CDR3, as DNA: TGTGCCAGCAGCCCCGGCGGGGGCTTAAATGAGCAGTTCTTC. The encoded protein is CASSPGGGLNEQFF.

DNA of the CDR3: TGTGCCAGCAGCTTAGAGATGCTGGCAGCTAACTATGGCTACACCTTC. Translating it yields CASSLEMLAANYGYTF. The chain employs TRBV7-2 and TRBJ1-2, with D unresolved. The CDR3 sequence is 16 residues long. CDR1 is SGHTA, CDR2 FQGNSA, per germline. Trimming removed 1 base at V and 0 bases at J, with 12 bases between.

This rearrangement joins TRBV28 to TRBJ2-5, with 11 bases that match TRBD1. The germline V gene encodes CDR1 MDHEN and CDR2 SYDVKM. This CDR3 contains 15 residues. Trimming cost V 6 bases and J 2 bases; bases outside gene matches: 5. The CDR3 region has the DNA TGTGCCAGCAGAGGGGACAGGGGGAGACAAGAGACCCAGTACTTC. Translation gives CASRGDRGRQETQYF.

V and J are TRBV5-1 and TRBJ1-6, with 9 bases fitting TRBD1. CDR3 size: 15 residues. V shed 4 bases, J shed 9 bases, and the junction held 8 bases outside the gene matches. Germline V gives CDR1 SGHRS, CDR2 YFSETQ. CDR3 nucleotides: TGCGCCAGCAGCCTCTGGGACAGGGACAGTTCACCCCTCCACTTT. It is translated as CASSLWDRDSSPLHF.

This sequence joins TRBV6-6 and TRBJ1-3; D is undetermined. CDR1 is MNHNY, CDR2 SVGAGI, per germline (reference sequence). Trimming left V 7 bases short and J 11 bases short, with 12 bases between. CDR3 length equals 11 residues. In DNA form, the CDR3 reads TGTGCCAGCACCCGGGGAGTACCCATATATTTT. The encoded protein is CASTRGVPIYF.

V usage is TRBV14 and J usage is TRBJ2-2; D call uncertain. The ends were cut back, 0 bases at V and 1 base at J, with 9 bases in the middle. The CDR3 contains 16 residues. Germline values: CDR1 SGHDN, CDR2 FVKESK. The DNA for the CDR3 is TGTGCCAGCAGCCAAGATCCCCCCGGGAACACCGGGGAGCTGTTTTTT. As protein: CASSQDPPGNTGELFF.

The sample holds a few counts of this clonotype. CDR3 sequence reads: CASSLDNYNEQFF. The CDR3, as DNA: TGTGCCAGCAGCTTAGACAACTACAATGAGCAGTTCTTC. The chain employs TRBV7-2 and TRBJ2-1; D is ambiguous. In germline, CDR1 is SGHTA, CDR2 FQGNSA. Deletions cut 1 base from V and 3 bases from J, with 4 bases between. There are 13 residues in the CDR3.

The chain is built from TRBV7-2 and TRBJ1-2, with D perhaps matching TRBD1 (5 bases). V shed 5 bases and J shed 10 bases, with 23 bases lying between them. This CDR3 region has 15 residues. Germline V gene sequence: CDR1 SGHTA, CDR2 FQGNSA. CDR3 nucleotides: TGTGCCAGCAGCCCACCGGGGACCAGTCTCGATTCCTACACCTTC. Amino acids: CASSPPGTSLDSYTF.

The genes are TRBV27 and TRBJ2-3; D call uncertain. The CDR3 is made up of 14 amino acids. The V and J ends lost 3 bases and 0 bases respectively, with 7 bases between them. From germline, CDR1 is MNHEY and CDR2 SMNVEV (reference sequence). The CDR3 sequence: CASSFPGSTDTQYF. The CDR3 DNA follows: TGTGCCAGCAGTTTCCCCGGGAGCACAGATACGCAGTATTTT.

J is TRBJ1-2 and V is TRBV3-1, with 7 bases matching TRBD1. This CDR3 spans 14 amino acids. V lost 0 bases and J lost 7; bases outside the gene matches: 5. The germline gives CDR1 LGHDT, CDR2 YNNKEL (reference sequence). The CDR3 DNA reads TGTGCCAGCAGCCAAGATGCCGCAGGGGGTGGCTACACCTTC. Translating it yields CASSQDAAGGGYTF.

The V gene is TRBV2, the J gene TRBJ1-1, with D tentatively TRBD1 (5 bases). Trimming removed 5 bases from V and 0 bases from J, with 10 bases in between. The CDR3 loop spans 14 amino acids. Germline lookup yields CDR1 SNHLY and CDR2 FYNNEI. The CDR3 DNA sequence: TGTGCCAGCAGTACGGGGGTTCTGAACACTGAAGCTTTCTTT. It yields the protein CASSTGVLNTEAFF.

This chain joins TRBV12-3 or TRBV12-4 and TRBJ2-7; 12 nucleotides agree with TRBD1. Trimming took 5 bases from V and 7 from J; bases not matched to a gene: 6. This CDR3 spans 14 amino acids. CDR3 amino acids: CASSPGTGGFEQYF. The CDR3 DNA is TGTGCCAGCAGTCCCGGGACAGGGGGCTTTGAGCAGTACTTC.

This chain uses TRBV6-2 or TRBV6-3 with TRBJ2-2, with TRBD1 matching 7 bases. Germline V gene data show CDR1 as MNHEY and CDR2 as SVGEGT. V trimming: 6 bases; J trimming: 1 base; junction bases outside the gene matches: 8. This CDR3 contains 16 residues. CDR3 DNA sequence: TGTGCCAGCAGGATGGACAGGCCCCGGAACACCGGGGAGCTGTTTTTT. Translated: CASRMDRPRNTGELFF.

This sequence joins TRBV7-3 and TRBJ1-1, with 7 bases lining up with TRBD1. CDR3 length: 15 amino acids. Germline V CDR1 and CDR2: SGHTA, FQGTGA. Germline trimming cut 0 bases from V and 3 bases from J; bases unmatched to any gene: 4. The CDR3 sequence: CASSLTPGTDTEAFF. CDR3 in DNA: TGTGCCAGCAGCTTAACTCCCGGGACAGACACTGAAGCTTTCTTT.

The DNA of the CDR3 is TGCGCCAGCAGCTTGGGGCCAGAGCAGTACTTC. Residues: CASSLGPEQYF. The chain has TRBV5-1 and TRBJ2-7; D not resolved. Germline CDR1 and CDR2: SGHRS and YFSETQ. The V end lost 0 bases, the J end lost 7 bases, and 5 bases lay between the germline ends. This CDR3 has 11 amino acids.

The genes are TRBV27 and TRBJ2-2; D possibly corresponds to TRBD2 (7 bases). CDR3 length equals 16 residues. Germline CDR1 reads MNHEY; CDR2 reads SMNVEV (reference sequence). Trimming cost V 8 bases and J 3 bases, with 19 bases left between them. The CDR3 DNA reads TGTGCCAGCTGTTCCTTAGGGGGGGGTTACACCGGGGAGCTGTTTTTT. Its protein product is CASCSLGGGYTGELFF.

V gene TRBV19 combines with J gene TRBJ1-1, with TRBD1 as a possible D gene (6 bases). The V gene lost 4 bases and the J gene lost 6 bases, with 12 bases spanning the gap. Germline lookup yields CDR1 LNHDA and CDR2 SQIVND (reference sequence). The CDR3 is 13 residues long. Here the CDR3 reads CASSKYRVAEAFF. Written as DNA, the CDR3 is TGTGCCAGTAGTAAATACAGGGTCGCTGAAGCTTTCTTT.

The chain is built from TRBV2 and TRBJ1-5, with 7 nucleotides matching TRBD1. This CDR3 has 14 amino acids. J was trimmed by 3 bases and V by 6 bases; bases with no gene match: 5. Per the germline V gene, CDR1 is SNHLY and CDR2 is FYNNEI. For the CDR3, the DNA is TGTGCCAGCAGGGACAGGTTGCTCAATCAGCCCCAGCATTTT. Encoded protein: CASRDRLLNQPQHF.

V usage is TRBV21-1 and J usage is TRBJ2-5; the table's D call, TRBD2, was not checked against the DNA. TRBV21-1 is given as a pseudogene. The CDR3 extends over 15 amino acids. This CDR3 is CASSKMPTSMETQYF. The CDR3 coding sequence is TGTGCCAGCAGCAAGATGCCCACTAGCATGGAGACCCAGTACTTC.

This chain uses TRBV19 with TRBJ2-6; D not certain. Per germline, CDR1 LNHDA and CDR2 SQIVND (reference sequence). V dropped 7 bases and J dropped 0 bases, with 7 bases sitting between them. The CDR3 extends over 14 amino acids. CDR3 nucleotides: TGTGCCAGTAAGTGGACCTCTGGGGCCAACGTCCTGACTTTC. Translating it yields CASKWTSGANVLTF.

This chain joins TRBV7-2 and TRBJ1-5; TRBD1 might be the D (6 bases). The CDR3 length is 15 residues. Germline loops: CDR1 SGHTA, CDR2 FQGNSA. Between the trimmed V and J ends, which lost 5 bases and 0 bases, there was a span of 11 bases. The CDR3 region is CASSVQGSSNQPQHF. CDR3 sequence (DNA): TGTGCCAGCAGCGTACAGGGATCTAGCAATCAGCCCCAGCATTTT.

The chain is built from TRBV3-1 and TRBJ1-6, with a weak D call TRBD1 (5 bases). V lost 5 bases to trimming and J lost 7 bases, with 15 bases between them. The germline CDR1 and CDR2 sequences are LGHDT and YNNKEL (reference sequence). The CDR3 is 15 amino acids. CDR3 nucleotides: TGTGCCAGCAGCTTCAAGGGGATAGGCAATTCACCCCTCCACTTT. It translates to CASSFKGIGNSPLHF.

This clonotype was counted a single time. The chain has TRBV28 and TRBJ1-5; D is perhaps TRBD1 (5 bases). V lost 2 bases to trimming and J lost 6 bases, with 17 bases between them. CDR3 length: 16 amino acids. Germline V CDR1 and CDR2: MDHEN, SYDVKM. The CDR3 nucleotides are TGTGCCAGCAGTTTAAGTGTCGGGGCAGGGCCTCAGCCCCAGCATTTT. Its translation: CASSLSVGAGPQPQHF.

On this clonotype: The junction and the germline gene differ at one end; a read error may be behind it. This chain links TRBV20-1 with TRBJ2-7; D is unclear. The CDR3 is made up of 16 amino acids. Germline-derived CDR1 and CDR2 are DFQATT and SNEGSKA (reference sequence). The CDR3 spells CSATPPRGPSSYEQYF. The CDR3 DNA is TGCAGCGCTACTCCCCCCAGAGGCCCGAGCTCCTACGAGCAGTACTTC.

The chain employs TRBV5-4 and TRBJ1-1, with D unclear. The CDR3 spans 13 residues. V was trimmed by 1 base and J by 1 base, leaving 5 bases between them. Germline-derived CDR1 and CDR2 are SGHNT and YYREEE (reference sequence). CDR3 loop: CASSLPKNTEAFF. The CDR3 DNA is TGTGCCAGCAGCTTGCCGAAGAACACTGAAGCTTTCTTT.

The V gene is TRBV29-1, the J gene TRBJ2-3; 14 bases are a match to TRBD2. Germline values: CDR1 SQVTM, CDR2 ANQGSEA. Losses at the gene ends were 7 bases for V and 4 bases for J; bases not matched to a gene: 4. CDR3 length: 14 amino acids. CDR3 coding DNA: TGCAGCGCCAGACTAGCGGGGGGGCCAGATACGCAGTATTTT. Amino acid sequence: CSARLAGGPDTQYF.

The CDR3 loop reads CASSFQTQETQYF. In nucleotides, the CDR3 is TGCGCCAGCAGCTTCCAGACCCAAGAGACCCAGTACTTC. V usage is TRBV5-1 and J usage is TRBJ2-5; D not certain. Germline V lookup: CDR1 SGHRS, CDR2 YFSETQ. V lost 2 bases, J lost 1 base, and 6 bases lay in between. This CDR3 spans 13 amino acids. Together with reference TRBV5-1 and TRBJ2-5, the CDR3 gives the full variable domain: KAGVTQTPRYLIKTRGQQVTLSCSPISGHRSVSWYQQTPGQGLQFLFEYFSETQRNKGNFPGRFSGRQFSNSRSEMNVSTLELGDSALYLCASSFQTQETQYFGPGTRLLVL.

The rearrangement joins TRBV9 to TRBJ2-2, with TRBD2 identical over 13 bases. The V gene's germline CDR1 is SGDLS and CDR2 YYNGEE. The length of the CDR3 is 18 residues. After removal of 3 bases from V and 7 bases from J, the junction contained 12 bases not matched to a gene. The DNA of the CDR3 is TGTGCCAGCAGCGCCCGACTAGCGGGGGGCCCCGGAAGCGGGGAGCTGTTTTTT. Its protein product is CASSARLAGGPGSGELFF. Full variable domain (remainder filled in from reference TRBV9 and TRBJ2-2): DSGVTQTPKHLITATGQRVTLRCSPRSGDLSVYWYQQSLDQGLQFLIQYYNGEERAKGNILERFSAQQFPDLHSELNLSSLELGDSALYFCASSARLAGGPGSGELFFGEGSRLTVL.

The chain combines TRBV5-1 with TRBJ2-5; a possible D gene is TRBD1 (6 bases). Germline V gene data show CDR1 as SGHRS and CDR2 as YFSETQ. The CDR3 contains 16 residues. V lost 1 base, J lost 5 bases, and 18 bases lay in between. CDR3 coding DNA: TGCGCCAGCAGCTTGACTCCTCAGGGGTTAGGGGAGACCCAGTACTTC. Encoded protein: CASSLTPQGLGETQYF.